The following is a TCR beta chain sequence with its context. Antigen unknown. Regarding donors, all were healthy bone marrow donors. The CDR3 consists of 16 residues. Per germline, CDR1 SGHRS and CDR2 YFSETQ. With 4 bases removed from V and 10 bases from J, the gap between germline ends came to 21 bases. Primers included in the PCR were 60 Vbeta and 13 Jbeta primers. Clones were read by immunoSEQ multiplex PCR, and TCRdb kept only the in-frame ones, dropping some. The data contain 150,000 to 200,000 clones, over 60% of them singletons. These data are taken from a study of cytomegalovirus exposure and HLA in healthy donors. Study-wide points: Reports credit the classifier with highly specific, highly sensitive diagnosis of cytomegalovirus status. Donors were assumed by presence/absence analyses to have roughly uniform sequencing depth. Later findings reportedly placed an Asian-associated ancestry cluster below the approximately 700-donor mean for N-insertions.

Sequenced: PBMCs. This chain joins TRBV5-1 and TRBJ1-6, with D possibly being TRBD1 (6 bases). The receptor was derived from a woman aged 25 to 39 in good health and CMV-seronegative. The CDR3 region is CASSRQEGGRGSPLHF. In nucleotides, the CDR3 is TGCGCCAGCAGCCGACAGGAGGGGGGGCGGGGGTCACCCCTCCACTTT.